One T cell receptor (beta chain) is described in this entry. This clone came up a few times. Its antigen is still unknown. Per-base quality was not reported, and no clone a single base away is much larger than it. This specimen comes from a study of blood T cell repertoires in COVID-19 (TCRdb year 2020). As for the study more broadly: The collaborator samples originated in the United States, Italy and Spain and spanned the acute and convalescent phases of COVID-19. The material from the prospective study consisted of cDNA or gDNA derived from T cells, B-cell-depleted T cells, or PBMCs. Deeply sampled blood TCRbeta repertoires from subjects exposed to, actively infected with, or recovered from COVID-19 were included in the dataset. The repertoires were released in a freely available public database meant as a resource for research on the immune response to SARS-CoV-2. The samples were drawn from the first 160 participants of the ongoing ImmuneRACE study and from more than 1,000 subjects provided by 6 global collaborators. The sample metadata nearly always contained a de-identified subject ID, COVID-19 status, age in years and sex. Where available, HLA class I and class II types were obtained from metadata supplied by the sample provider rather than from assay-based typing. Findings and caveats that apply to the study as a whole: The amount of clinical and demographic metadata varied by source and participant and was provided uncurated.

TCRbeta CDR3 regions were amplified from genomic DNA using the immunoSEQ Assay, a bias-controlled multiplex PCR. The authors processed their data as follows. The number of nucleated cells in each sample was estimated by amplification of reference gene primers within the assay. To quantify the absolute abundance of each unique TCRbeta CDR3 rearrangement, sequence reads were collapsed and filtered. Productive Simpson clonality was computed per sample as the square root of Simpson's diversity index over productive rearrangements. TCRdb re-hosts the immuneACCESS table, in-frame sequences only. Its copies lack some clones; in the studies checked, an unresolved V gene accounts for under half of them, and the cause for the rest is not known. V and J calls and clone size are given by that table; D and trimming were obtained from the DNA. Present in this sample are some 150,000 clones, 88% of which were seen just once. The ten biggest clones cover more than 1.5% of the sample.

The CDR3, from cysteine to phenylalanine, totals 14 residues. Just CDR3 DNA is preserved here, 42 bases in frame from base 1. Relative to germline, V is 6 bases shorter and J is 4 bases shorter, with 15 bases between their ends. CDR1 and CDR2 (MRHNA, SNTAGT) derive from the germline V gene. The collaborating institutions used their own protocols to collect whole blood in K2EDTA tubes. For TCRbeta analysis, collaborators shipped samples in one of three forms: frozen whole blood, isolated PBMCs, or DNA extracted from either of those sample types. This receptor was taken from a woman aged 60 to 75 with acute or convalescent COVID-19. The rearrangement joined TRBV6-4 to TRBJ1-1; a tentative D match to TRBD1 spans 5 bases. The sample comprised peripheral blood. The DNA reads as follows: TGTGCCAGCAGAAGTATGCCCGGGGGCACTGAAGCTTTCTTT. It is translated as CASRSMPGGTEAFF.